These 14 T cell receptor beta chains share one sample of origin, sequenced in a study of cytomegalovirus exposure and HLA in healthy donors. 13 Jbeta primers and 60 Vbeta primers were used for the PCR. Sequencing used immunoSEQ multiplex PCR; TCRdb keeps in-frame clones, though not all of them. The top ten hold over 1.2% of the sample, which has about 130,000 clones, about 78% seen once. The sequenced material came from PBMCs. The receptors originated from a female donor in good health and CMV-seronegative.

This chain connects TRBV7-8 to TRBJ2-1, with 10 nucleotides matching TRBD2. This CDR3 is 16 amino acids long. Germline values: CDR1 SGHVS, CDR2 FQNEAQ. Trimming took 2 bases from V and 8 from J; bases not matched to a gene: 9. CDR3 bases: TGTGCCAGCAGCTTACAGGGGCTAGCGGGAGCCCATGAGCAGTTCTTC. It specifies CASSLQGLAGAHEQFF.

This sequence joins TRBV5-1 and TRBJ1-1; D unclear. The CDR3 is 14 amino acids. V lost 1 base and J lost 7, with 14 bases in between. Germline V gene data show CDR1 as SGHRS and CDR2 as YFSETQ. The CDR3 sequence: CASSLLPGAGEAFF. The CDR3 coding sequence is TGCGCCAGCAGCTTGTTACCGGGAGCGGGTGAAGCTTTCTTT.

V is TRBV10-1 and J is TRBJ2-1; 7 nucleotides agree with TRBD2. Trimming at V came to 6 bases and at J to 5 bases, leaving 13 bases not matched to a gene. The CDR3 contains 16 residues. Germline CDR1 reads WNHNN; CDR2 reads SYGVQD (reference sequence). CDR3 sequence: CASSQKKGLRNNEQFF. The CDR3 DNA reads as TGCGCCAGCAGCCAGAAAAAGGGACTACGCAACAATGAGCAGTTCTTC.

The chain carries TRBV5-6 and TRBJ1-1, with D hard to call. The CDR3 is 13 residues long. The V end was cut by 2 bases, the J end by 3 bases, with 8 bases between. The germline V gene has CDR1 SGHDT and CDR2 YYEEEE. The CDR3 here is CASSFLSDTEAFF. CDR3 bases: TGTGCCAGCAGCTTTTTATCGGACACTGAAGCTTTCTTT.

The CDR3 DNA reads as TGCGCCAGCAGCTTGGAACCGAGCTACTCTGGAAACACCATATATTTT. The encoded protein is CASSLEPSYSGNTIYF. The rearrangement links TRBV5-1 to TRBJ1-3; D ambiguous. Germline CDR1 SGHRS, CDR2 YFSETQ. The CDR3 loop spans 16 amino acids. The V and J ends lost 0 bases and 0 bases respectively, with 10 bases between them.

The gene calls are TRBV4-3 and TRBJ2-1; a possible D gene is TRBD2 (5 bases). V was trimmed by 0 bases and J by 3 bases, leaving 12 bases between them. This CDR3 comprises 16 residues. The germline CDR1 and CDR2 sequences are LGHNA and YSLEER. The CDR3 here is CASSQDEGEGYNEQFF. CDR3 nucleotide sequence: TGCGCCAGCAGCCAAGATGAGGGCGAAGGCTACAATGAGCAGTTCTTC.

The chain couples TRBV5-1 to TRBJ2-1, with 9 bases aligning to TRBD2. The CDR3 has 13 amino acids. Germline CDR1 reads SGHRS; CDR2 reads YFSETQ. The V and J ends lost 7 bases and 7 bases, in that order; junction bases with no gene match: 6. CDR3 in amino acids: CASGAGGGNEQFF. The CDR3 nucleotides read TGCGCCAGCGGAGCGGGAGGCGGTAATGAGCAGTTCTTC. The full variable domain, in which reference TRBV5-1 and TRBJ2-1 provide the parts outside the CDR3, is KAGVTQTPRYLIKTRGQQVTLSCSPISGHRSVSWYQQTPGQGLQFLFEYFSETQRNKGNFPGRFSGRQFSNSRSEMNVSTLELGDSALYLCASGAGGGNEQFFGPGTRLTVL.

The gene calls are TRBV11-2 and TRBJ1-3; the D is unclear. Between the trimmed V and J ends, which lost 6 bases and 4 bases, there was a span of 10 bases. This CDR3 comprises 13 residues. Germline V CDR1 and CDR2: SGHAT, FQNNGV. This chain's CDR3 is CASSLGWGNTIYF. The CDR3 coding sequence is TGTGCCAGCAGTCTCGGTTGGGGAAACACCATATATTTT.

This chain connects TRBV4-3 to TRBJ1-2; no clear D. This CDR3 contains 14 residues. Germline CDR1 reads LGHNA; CDR2 reads YSLEER. V gave up 0 bases and J gave up 6 bases, with 11 bases separating them. As DNA, the CDR3 is TGCGCCAGCAGCCAAGATGAGGGTGAGGATGGCTACACCTTC. Its translation: CASSQDEGEDGYTF.

The gene calls are TRBV10-3 and TRBJ2-1; 7 positions agree with TRBD2. J was trimmed by 5 bases and V by 4 bases; bases with no gene match: 14. There are 17 residues in the CDR3. The germline CDR1 and CDR2 sequences are ENHRY and SYGVKD. The CDR3 protein is CAISGSRGSGDHNEQFF. CDR3 DNA sequence: TGTGCCATCAGTGGATCCAGAGGGAGCGGGGACCACAATGAGCAGTTCTTC.

The chain couples TRBV7-8 to TRBJ2-3; no clear D. The V gene lost 3 bases and the J gene lost 3 bases, with 7 bases spanning the gap. The germline V gene has CDR1 SGHVS and CDR2 FQNEAQ. The CDR3 totals 13 residues. In DNA form, the CDR3 reads TGTGCCAGCAGCTTGTCCCATACAGATACGCAGTATTTT. Its protein product is CASSLSHTDTQYF. Complete variable domain (other parts from reference TRBV7-8 and TRBJ2-3): GAGVSQSPRYKVAKRGQDVALRCDPISGHVSLFWYQQALGQGPEFLTYFQNEAQLDKSGLPSDRFFAERPEGSVSTLKIQRTQQEDSAVYLCASSLSHTDTQYFGPGTRLTVL.

The chain links TRBV4-1 to TRBJ1-1, with D uncertain. The CDR3 spans 13 residues. Trimming stripped 4 bases from V and 1 base from J, with 7 bases between. The germline V gene encodes CDR1 MGHRA and CDR2 YSYEKL. CDR3 DNA sequence: TGCGCCAGCAGCCGGTTGAGGAACACTGAAGCTTTCTTT. This translates into CASSRLRNTEAFF.

The rearrangement joins TRBV7-2 to TRBJ2-2, with 9 bases lining up with TRBD1. The CDR3 sequence is 16 residues long. J gave up 6 bases and V 3 bases, and 8 bases lay outside the gene matches. Germline V CDR1 and CDR2: SGHTA, FQGNSA. The CDR3 loop is CASSFYGDRVAGELFF. The CDR3 DNA reads as TGTGCCAGCAGCTTTTACGGGGACAGGGTCGCCGGGGAGCTGTTTTTT.

The sample holds a few counts of this clone. The chain recombines TRBV25-1 with TRBJ2-7; 9 nucleotides line up with TRBD1. V was pared by 7 bases and J by 3 bases, with 7 bases of the junction left unmatched. The germline CDR1 and CDR2 sequences are MGHDK and SYGVNS. The length of the CDR3 is 14 residues. The CDR3 loop reads CASTKTGGFYEQYF. In DNA, the CDR3 is TGTGCCAGCACCAAGACAGGGGGTTTCTACGAGCAGTACTTC.